This T cell receptor (beta chain) was recovered during a study of blood T cell repertoires in COVID-19. Study at large: PBMCs, B-cell-depleted T cells, or T cells were the source of the cDNA or gDNA that made up the material.

Each participant's cohort was designated according to participant-reported clinical history. Two negative PCRs, clearance, or symptom resolution were required of recovered Cohort 3 donors. The V segment lost 0 bases and the J segment 4 bases; nucleotides outside the gene matches: 2. Looked up from germline, CDR1 is SGHRS and CDR2 is YFSETQ. The CDR3 runs to 15 residues. Original analysis: The assay estimated nucleated cells by amplifying reference gene primers. Assay: immunoSEQ multiplex PCR; the TCRdb copy retains only in-frame clones and omits some. Clonal size and the V and J genes are those of that table, whereas D and trimming came from the DNA. This sample has 150,000 to 200,000 clones, with more than 65% found just once.

V gene TRBV5-1 combines with J gene TRBJ2-1; 9 bases map to TRBD2. What was sequenced was PBMCs or T cells enriched from blood (not recorded which). The origin of this receptor is a man aged 50 to 59 who had recovered from COVID-19. The CDR3 here is CASSLVAGAYNEQFF. CDR3 nucleotide sequence: TGCGCCAGCAGCTTGGTAGCGGGGGCGTACAATGAGCAGTTCTTC.